A selection of T cell receptor beta chains follows, all from one sample in a study of identical twins. MiXCR, applied by TCRdb to the 5' RACE reads, yields one record per CDR3 protein. This sample yields roughly 710,000 distinct CDR3 sequences, of which over 5% are seen a single time; roughly 2% belongs to the top ten. The sequencing sample was made of naive T cells sorted from blood. The receptor set was obtained from a man aged 18 to 35 in good health. CDR3s include the opening cysteine and the closing phenylalanine or tryptophan. The order of the fields is V gene, D gene, clone size, J gene, CDR3 protein, CDR3 DNA. D genes are given only for firm matches. Clone size appears in some rows only: once, few, many, or a class for an expanded clone.

TRBV20-1	TRBD2	few	TRBJ2-3	CSAPPGLADTDTQYF	TGCAGTGCTCCACCGGGACTAGCGGACACAGATACGCAGTATTTT
TRBV7-9	NA	few	TRBJ2-5	CASSIRDNQETQYF	TGTGCCAGCAGCATCCGGGACAACCAAGAGACCCAGTACTTC
TRBV12-3/TRBV12-4	NA	few	TRBJ2-7	CASSPRDRPSYEQYF	TGTGCCAGCAGCCCCCGCGACCGACCCTCCTACGAGCAGTACTTC
TRBV20-1	NA	many	TRBJ1-1	CSALWNTEAFF	TGCAGTGCCCTTTGGAACACTGAAGCTTTCTTT
TRBV9	NA	NA	TRBJ1-6	CASSVASAGSPLHF	TGTGCCAGCAGCGTAGCGTCTGCGGGGTCACCCCTCCACTTT
TRBV20-1	NA	many	TRBJ2-7	CSARGPLDYYEQYF	TGCAGTGCTAGAGGCCCACTCGACTACTACGAGCAGTACTTC
TRBV27	NA	few	TRBJ1-3	CASSPSGDSGNTIYF	TGTGCCAGCAGTCCCTCAGGAGACTCTGGAAACACCATATATTTT
TRBV12-5	NA	NA	TRBJ1-2	CASGLWMGGYTF	TGTGCTAGTGGTTTATGGATGGGTGGCTACACCTTC
TRBV5-1	NA	NA	TRBJ1-1	CASSFDLTEAFF	TGCGCCAGCAGCTTCGATCTCACTGAAGCTTTCTTT
TRBV20-1	NA	many	TRBJ1-3	CSAPRSPGNTIYF	TGCAGTGCTCCCCGCTCGCCTGGAAACACCATATATTTT
TRBV5-1	NA	NA	TRBJ2-7	CASSLEFRTNSYEQYF	TGCGCCAGCAGCTTGGAATTCAGGACAAACTCCTACGAGCAGTACTTC
TRBV28	NA	few	TRBJ2-7	CASSFAAGLGEQYF	TGTGCCAGCAGTTTCGCGGCAGGCCTCGGCGAGCAGTACTTC
TRBV6-1	NA	many	TRBJ1-6	CASSPRGGDNSPLHF	TGTGCCAGCAGCCCACGGGGGGGAGATAATTCACCCCTCCACTTT
TRBV6-1	NA	many	TRBJ1-6	CASRKTGLGDNSPLHF	TGTGCCAGCAGGAAGACCGGACTTGGCGATAATTCACCCCTCCACTTT
TRBV27	NA	few	TRBJ2-1	CASSRGDSATEQFF	TGTGCCAGCAGTAGGGGGGATTCGGCCACTGAGCAGTTCTTC
TRBV12-3/TRBV12-4	NA	NA	TRBJ2-3	CASSLNSSPPDTQYF	TGTGCCAGCAGTTTAAACTCTTCCCCCCCAGATACGCAGTATTTT
TRBV27	TRBD1	many	TRBJ2-7	CASSAQSTGIYEQYF	TGTGCCAGCAGCGCCCAATCGACAGGGATCTACGAGCAGTACTTC
TRBV5-5	TRBD2	many	TRBJ2-3	CASSLRLANTDTQYF	TGTGCCAGCAGCCTTAGACTAGCGAACACAGATACGCAGTATTTT
TRBV5-1	NA	many	TRBJ2-3	CASSLGGPTDTQYF	TGCGCCAGCAGCTTAGGCGGACCCACAGATACGCAGTATTTT
TRBV4-2	NA	NA	TRBJ1-5	CASSQGRGATSNQPQHF	TGTGCCAGCAGCCAAGGTCGGGGGGCTACCAGCAATCAGCCCCAGCATTTT
TRBV10-3	NA	few	TRBJ2-1	CAISEGLVSNEQFF	TGTGCCATCAGTGAAGGCCTAGTCTCCAATGAGCAGTTCTTC
TRBV2	TRBD2	few	TRBJ2-3	CASTSGVPDTQYF	TGTGCTTCGACTAGCGGGGTCCCAGATACGCAGTATTTT
TRBV5-1	NA	few	TRBJ1-1	CASSLSLGQRNTEAFF	TGCGCCAGCAGCTTGTCTTTGGGGCAGAGGAACACTGAAGCTTTCTTT
TRBV24-1	NA	many	TRBJ2-1	CATSDLRTEQFF	TGTGCCACCAGTGACCTGCGAACTGAGCAGTTCTTC
TRBV5-1	TRBD1	NA	TRBJ1-1	CASSLEAGTGWSRRTEAFF	TGCGCCAGCAGCCTGGAAGCCGGGACAGGGTGGAGTAGGAGGACTGAAGCTTTCTTT
TRBV7-9	NA	many	TRBJ2-1	CASSTNNREGEQFF	TGTGCCAGCAGCACCAATAACAGGGAAGGTGAGCAGTTCTTC
TRBV5-1	NA	few	TRBJ2-1	CASSSVGQSYNEQFF	TGCGCCAGCAGCTCAGTAGGACAGTCATACAATGAGCAGTTCTTC
TRBV5-6	NA	many	TRBJ2-6	CASSSPANVLTF	TGTGCCAGCAGCTCCCCGGCCAACGTCCTGACTTTC